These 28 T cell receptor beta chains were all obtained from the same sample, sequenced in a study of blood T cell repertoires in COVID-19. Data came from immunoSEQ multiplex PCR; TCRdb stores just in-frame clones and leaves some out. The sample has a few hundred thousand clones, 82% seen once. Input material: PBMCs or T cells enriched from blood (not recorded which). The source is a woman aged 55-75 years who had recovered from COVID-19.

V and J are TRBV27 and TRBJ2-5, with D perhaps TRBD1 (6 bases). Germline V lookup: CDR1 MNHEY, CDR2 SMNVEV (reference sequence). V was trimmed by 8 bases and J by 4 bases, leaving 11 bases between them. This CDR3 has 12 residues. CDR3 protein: CASLGTRETQYF. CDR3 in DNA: TGTGCCAGCCTTGGGACAAGAGAGACCCAGTACTTC.

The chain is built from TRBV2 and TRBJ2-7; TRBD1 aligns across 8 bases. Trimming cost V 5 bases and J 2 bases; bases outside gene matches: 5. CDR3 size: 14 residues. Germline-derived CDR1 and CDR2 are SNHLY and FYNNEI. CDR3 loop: CASSSPDRAYEQYF. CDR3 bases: TGTGCCAGCAGTTCCCCGGACAGGGCCTACGAGCAGTACTTC.

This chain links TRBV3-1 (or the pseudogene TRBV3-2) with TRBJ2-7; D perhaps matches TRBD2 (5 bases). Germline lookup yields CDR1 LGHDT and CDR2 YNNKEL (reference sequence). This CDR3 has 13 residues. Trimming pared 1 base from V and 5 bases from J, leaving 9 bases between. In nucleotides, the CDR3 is TGTGCCAGCAGCCAAGTGGCGGGCAACGAGCAGTACTTC. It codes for CASSQVAGNEQYF.

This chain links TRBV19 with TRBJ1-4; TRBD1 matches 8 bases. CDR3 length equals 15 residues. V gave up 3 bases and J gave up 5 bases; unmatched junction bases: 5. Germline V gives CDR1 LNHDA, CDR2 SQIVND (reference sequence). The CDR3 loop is CASSMTGDWNEKLFF. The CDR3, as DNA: TGTGCCAGTAGTATGACAGGGGATTGGAATGAAAAACTGTTTTTT.

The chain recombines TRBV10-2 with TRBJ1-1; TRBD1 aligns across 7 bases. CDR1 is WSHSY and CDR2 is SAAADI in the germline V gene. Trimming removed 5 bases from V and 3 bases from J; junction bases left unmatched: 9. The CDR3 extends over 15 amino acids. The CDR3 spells CASSNVRGADTEAFF. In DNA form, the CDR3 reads TGCGCCAGCAGTAACGTCAGGGGGGCCGACACTGAAGCTTTCTTT.

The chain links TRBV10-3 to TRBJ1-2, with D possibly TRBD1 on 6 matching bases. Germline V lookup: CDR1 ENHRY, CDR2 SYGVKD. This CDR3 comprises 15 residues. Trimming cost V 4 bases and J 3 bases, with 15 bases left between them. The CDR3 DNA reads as TGTGCCATCAGTGCTAGCTCGACAGGCTACTATGGCTACACCTTC. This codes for CAISASSTGYYGYTF.

CDR3 DNA sequence: TGTGCCACCAGTGTGGGACAGACTCGAGATACGCAGTATTTT. Translation: CATSVGQTRDTQYF. The chain joins TRBV24-1 to TRBJ2-3, with TRBD1 identical over 7 bases. Germline V gene data show CDR1 as KGHDR and CDR2 as SFDVKD. The V gene end was trimmed by 5 bases and the J gene end by 5 bases; junction bases not matched to a gene: 6. The CDR3 spans 14 residues.

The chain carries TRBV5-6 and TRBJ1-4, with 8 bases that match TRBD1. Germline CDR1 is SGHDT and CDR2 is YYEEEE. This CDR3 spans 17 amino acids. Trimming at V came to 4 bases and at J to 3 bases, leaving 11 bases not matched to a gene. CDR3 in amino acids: CASSLGQGVAANEKLFF. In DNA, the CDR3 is TGTGCCAGCAGCCTAGGACAGGGTGTCGCTGCTAATGAAAAACTGTTTTTT.

In DNA form, the CDR3 reads TGTGCCAGCGCCAACGGGTTCACAGATACGCAGTATTTT. Its translation is CASANGFTDTQYF. V and J are TRBV14 and TRBJ2-3; no definite D call. V lost 8 bases and J 2 bases, leaving 11 bases between the germline ends. CDR3 length: 13 amino acids. Germline V lookup: CDR1 SGHDN, CDR2 FVKESK.

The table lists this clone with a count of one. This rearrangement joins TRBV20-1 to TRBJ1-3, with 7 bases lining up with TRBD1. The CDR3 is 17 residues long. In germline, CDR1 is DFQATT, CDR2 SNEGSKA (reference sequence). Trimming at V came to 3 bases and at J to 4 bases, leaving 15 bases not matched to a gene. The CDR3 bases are TGCAGTGCTAGTGGCAGCTTCAGGGGGTTCACAGGAAACACCATATATTTT. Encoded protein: CSASGSFRGFTGNTIYF.

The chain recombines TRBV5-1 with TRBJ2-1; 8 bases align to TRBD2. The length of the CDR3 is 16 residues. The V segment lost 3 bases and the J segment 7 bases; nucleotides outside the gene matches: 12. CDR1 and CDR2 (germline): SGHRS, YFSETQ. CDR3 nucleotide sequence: TGCGCCAGCAGCTGGAGTACTAGCGGATTAACGAATGAGCAGTTCTTC. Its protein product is CASSWSTSGLTNEQFF.

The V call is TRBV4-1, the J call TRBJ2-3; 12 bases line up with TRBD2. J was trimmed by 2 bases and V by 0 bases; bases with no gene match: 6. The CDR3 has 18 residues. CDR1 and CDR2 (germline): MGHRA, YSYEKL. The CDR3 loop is CASSQESLAGGNTDTQYF. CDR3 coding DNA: TGCGCCAGCAGCCAAGAATCGCTAGCGGGGGGGAACACAGATACGCAGTATTTT.

The CDR3 coding sequence is TGTGCCAGCAGTTACTATGCTAGCTCCTACAATGAGCAGTTCTTC. It is translated as CASSYYASSYNEQFF. The J gene is TRBJ2-1, the V gene TRBV6-5, with D hard to call. Germline assignment: CDR1 MNHEY and CDR2 SVGAGI. Trimming took 1 base from V and 0 from J, leaving 7 bases between them. The CDR3 sequence is 15 residues long.

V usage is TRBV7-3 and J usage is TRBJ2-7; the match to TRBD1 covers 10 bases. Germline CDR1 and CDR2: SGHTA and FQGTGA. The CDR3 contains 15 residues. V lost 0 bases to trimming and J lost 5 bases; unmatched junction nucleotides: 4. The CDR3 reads CASSLTGTGANEQYF. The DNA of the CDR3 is TGTGCCAGCAGCTTAACCGGGACAGGGGCCAACGAGCAGTACTTC.

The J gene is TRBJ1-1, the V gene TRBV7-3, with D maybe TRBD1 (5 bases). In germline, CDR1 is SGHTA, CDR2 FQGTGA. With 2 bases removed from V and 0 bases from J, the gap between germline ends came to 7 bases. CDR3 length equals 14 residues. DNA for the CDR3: TGTGCCAGCAGCTTACACAGGATGAACACTGAAGCTTTCTTT. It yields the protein CASSLHRMNTEAFF.

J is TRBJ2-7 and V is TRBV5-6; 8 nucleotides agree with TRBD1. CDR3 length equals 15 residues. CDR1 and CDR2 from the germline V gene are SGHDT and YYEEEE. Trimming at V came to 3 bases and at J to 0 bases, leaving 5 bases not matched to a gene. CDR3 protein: CASSWGQGASYEQYF. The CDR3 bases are TGTGCCAGCAGCTGGGGGCAGGGGGCCTCCTACGAGCAGTACTTC.

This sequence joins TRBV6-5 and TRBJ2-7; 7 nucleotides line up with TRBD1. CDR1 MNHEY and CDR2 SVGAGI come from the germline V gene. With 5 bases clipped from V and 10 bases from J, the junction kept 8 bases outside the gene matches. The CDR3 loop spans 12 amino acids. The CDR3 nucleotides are TGTGCCAGCAGTCCCGACAGGGACCCTCAGTACTTC. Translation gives CASSPDRDPQYF.

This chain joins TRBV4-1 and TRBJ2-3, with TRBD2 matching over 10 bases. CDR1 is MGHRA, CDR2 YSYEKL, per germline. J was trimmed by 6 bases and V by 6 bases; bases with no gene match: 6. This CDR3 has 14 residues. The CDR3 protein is CASRSGLATDTQYF. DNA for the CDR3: TGCGCCAGCAGATCGGGACTAGCGACCGATACGCAGTATTTT.

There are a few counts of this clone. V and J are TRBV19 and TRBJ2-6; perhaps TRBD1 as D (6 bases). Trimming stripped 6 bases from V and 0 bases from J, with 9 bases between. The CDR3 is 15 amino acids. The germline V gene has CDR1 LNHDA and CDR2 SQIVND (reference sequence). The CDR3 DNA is TGTGCCAGTAGAACAGGGCACTCTGGGGCCAACGTCCTGACTTTC. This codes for CASRTGHSGANVLTF.

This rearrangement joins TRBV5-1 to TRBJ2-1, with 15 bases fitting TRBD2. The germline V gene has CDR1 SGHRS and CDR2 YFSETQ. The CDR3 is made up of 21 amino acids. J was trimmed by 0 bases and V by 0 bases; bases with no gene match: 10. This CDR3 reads CASSLEGTSGRYRSSYNEQFF. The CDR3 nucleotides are TGCGCCAGCAGCTTGGAAGGGACTAGCGGGAGGTACCGTAGCTCCTACAATGAGCAGTTCTTC.

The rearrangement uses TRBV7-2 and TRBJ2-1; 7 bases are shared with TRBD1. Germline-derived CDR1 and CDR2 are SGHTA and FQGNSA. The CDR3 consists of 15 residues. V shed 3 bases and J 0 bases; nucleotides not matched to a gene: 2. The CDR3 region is CASSLDRNSYNEQFF. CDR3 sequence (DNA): TGTGCCAGCAGCTTGGACAGGAACTCCTACAATGAGCAGTTCTTC.

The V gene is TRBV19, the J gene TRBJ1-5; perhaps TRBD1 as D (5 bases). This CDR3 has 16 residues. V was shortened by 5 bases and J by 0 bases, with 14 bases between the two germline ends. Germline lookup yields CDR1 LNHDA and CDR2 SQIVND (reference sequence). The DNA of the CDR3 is TGTGCCAGTAGTCCCGAGGACAATCATAGCAATCAGCCCCAGCATTTT. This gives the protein CASSPEDNHSNQPQHF.

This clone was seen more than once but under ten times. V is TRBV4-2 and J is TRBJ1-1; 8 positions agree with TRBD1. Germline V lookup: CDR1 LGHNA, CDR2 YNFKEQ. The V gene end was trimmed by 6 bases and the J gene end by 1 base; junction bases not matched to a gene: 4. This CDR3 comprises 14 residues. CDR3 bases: TGTGCCAGCAGTGTTGGGACAGGGAACACTGAAGCTTTCTTT. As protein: CASSVGTGNTEAFF.

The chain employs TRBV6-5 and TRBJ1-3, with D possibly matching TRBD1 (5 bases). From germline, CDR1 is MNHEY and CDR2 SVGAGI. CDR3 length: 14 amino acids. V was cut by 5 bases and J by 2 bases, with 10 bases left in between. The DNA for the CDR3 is TGTGCCAGCAGTCTCACAGGACCTGGAAACACCATATATTTT. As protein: CASSLTGPGNTIYF.

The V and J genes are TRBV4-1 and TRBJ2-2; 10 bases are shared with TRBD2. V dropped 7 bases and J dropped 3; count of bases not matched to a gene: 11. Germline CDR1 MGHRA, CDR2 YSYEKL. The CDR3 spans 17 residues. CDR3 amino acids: CASNLAGALGDTGELFF. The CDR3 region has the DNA TGCGCCAGCAATCTAGCGGGGGCCCTCGGGGACACCGGGGAGCTGTTTTTT.

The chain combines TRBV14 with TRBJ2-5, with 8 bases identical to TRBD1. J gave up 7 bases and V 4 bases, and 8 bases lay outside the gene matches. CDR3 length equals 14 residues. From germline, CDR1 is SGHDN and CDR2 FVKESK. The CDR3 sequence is CASSRGQGLGTQYF. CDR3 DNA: TGTGCCAGCAGCCGCGGACAGGGTCTCGGGACCCAGTACTTC.

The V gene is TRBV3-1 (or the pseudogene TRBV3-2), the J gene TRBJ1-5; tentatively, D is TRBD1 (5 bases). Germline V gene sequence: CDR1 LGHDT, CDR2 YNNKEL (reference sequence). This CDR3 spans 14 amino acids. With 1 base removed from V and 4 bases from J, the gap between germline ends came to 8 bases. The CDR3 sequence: CASSQGGDNQPQHF. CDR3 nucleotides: TGTGCCAGCAGCCAAGGGGGGGATAATCAGCCCCAGCATTTT.

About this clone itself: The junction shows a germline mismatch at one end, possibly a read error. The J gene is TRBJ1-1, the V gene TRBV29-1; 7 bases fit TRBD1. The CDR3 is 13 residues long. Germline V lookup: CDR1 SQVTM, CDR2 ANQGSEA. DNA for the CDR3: TGCAGCGCTGAACAGGGGATCCGCACTGAAGCTTTCTTT. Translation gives CSAEQGIRTEAFF. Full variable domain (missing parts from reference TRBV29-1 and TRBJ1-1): SAVISQKPSRDICQRGTSLTIQCQVDSQVTMMFWYRQQPGQSLTLIATANQGSEATYESGFVIDKFPISRPNLTFSTLTVSNMSPEDSSIYLCSAEQGIRTEAFFGQGTRLTVV.